Included here is one TCR beta chain sequence, with context. The sample comes from a study of CD8 T cells in Susac syndrome. When the RNA was reverse transcribed, random hexamers were used with an input of about 0.5 to 1 ug. MiXCR, run by TCRdb on the immunoSEQ multiplex PCR reads, gives a single entry per CDR3 protein. The profile shows fewer than 350,000 distinct CDR3 sequences, just over 90% of them singletons. Material for sequencing was CD4+ T cells from PBMCs. The sequence came from a human donor with multiple sclerosis.

DNA for the CDR3: TGTGCCAGCAGCCCCACAGGGGGAGATACGCAGTATTTT. This gives the protein CASSPTGGDTQYF. The rearrangement links TRBV25-1 to TRBJ2-3; 8 bases map to TRBD1. Germline trimming cut 6 bases from V and 5 bases from J; bases unmatched to any gene: 4. CDR1 is MGHDK and CDR2 is SYGVNS in the germline V gene. This CDR3 is 13 amino acids long.